One and the same sample provided the 25 T cell receptor beta chains below, sequenced in a study of tumor and adjacent non-tumor tissue in lung cancer. No cell sorting was done before RNA was extracted from the tissue. This non-tumor lung sample came from over 3 cm beyond the tumor edge. TCRbeta libraries were built with three rounds of nested PCR, modified from ARM-PCR. MiXCR, applied by TCRdb to the multiplex PCR reads, yields one record per CDR3 protein. The repertoire holds approximately 100,000 distinct CDR3 sequences, with under 65% as singletons. The sequencing input was distant non-tumor lung tissue. These receptors came from a man aged 55 to 70 with non-small cell lung cancer.

Points on this clonotype: The junction departs from germline at one end; a sequencing error may be responsible. V gene TRBV6-5 combines with J gene TRBJ2-1; D might be TRBD1 or TRBD2, each matching 5 bases. The CDR3 consists of 17 residues. The germline V gene has CDR1 MNHEY and CDR2 SVGAGI. The CDR3 sequence is CVSSYSTGPDLYNEQFF. The CDR3 DNA is TGTGTCAGCAGTTACTCCACGGGACCTGACTTATACAATGAGCAGTTCTTC.

To note about this clonotype: Possible read error: a much larger clone is one base away. The gene calls are TRBV6-5 and TRBJ2-1; possible D gene TRBD2, 5 bases. The CDR3 loop spans 14 amino acids. Germline V gene data show CDR1 as MNHEY and CDR2 as SVGAGI. This CDR3 is CASSPGDPPNGQFF. The CDR3 nucleotides read TGTGCCAGCAGCCCCGGGGATCCCCCAAATGGGCAGTTCTTC.

This clonotype has a single count. The chain joins TRBV29-1 to TRBJ2-1; 10 positions match TRBD2. This CDR3 comprises 13 residues. Germline V gene lookup returns CDR1 SQVTM and CDR2 ANQGSEA. The CDR3 region has the DNA TGCATCGTCGTGGGGACTAGCGTGTATGAGCAGTTCTTC. Its protein is CIVVGTSVYEQFF.

As concerns this clonotype: An end of the junction differs from the germline gene, which may be a read error. The chain recombines TRBV4-3 with TRBJ2-1, with D possibly being TRBD2 (5 bases). CDR3 size: 16 residues. The germline V gene has CDR1 LGHNA and CDR2 YSLEER. The CDR3 DNA is TGCGCCAGCAGCCAAGATGGCCTAACGGCGTACAATGAGCGGTCCTTC. This translates into CASSQDGLTAYNERSF.

On this clonotype itself: The junction and the germline gene differ at one end; a read error may be behind it. This rearrangement joins TRBV20-1 to TRBJ1-2; D might be TRBD1 (5 bases). The length of the CDR3 is 13 residues. Germline V gene data show CDR1 as DFQATT and CDR2 as SNEGSKA (reference sequence). The CDR3 spells CSTSPSGTYGYTF. The CDR3 DNA is TGCAGTACTAGCCCCTCGGGGACCTATGGCTATACCTTC.

Points on this clonotype: With a much larger clone just one base away, this may be a read error. The genes are TRBV20-1 and TRBJ2-3, with D possibly matching TRBD2 (7 bases). This CDR3 has 16 residues. Germline lookup yields CDR1 DFQATT and CDR2 SNEGSKA (reference sequence). Between the trimmed V and J ends, which lost 5 bases and 2 bases, there was a span of 20 bases. In DNA, the CDR3 is TGCAGTGCTCTAGGGGGGGTAGGGGGGATCACAGATACGCAGTATTTT. The encoded protein is CSALGGVGGITDTQYF.

The chain is built from TRBV7-9 and TRBJ2-1; TRBD1 might be the D (5 bases). The CDR3 loop spans 15 amino acids. CDR1 and CDR2 from the germline V gene are SEHNR and FQNEAQ (reference sequence). V lost 5 bases, J lost 7 bases, and 18 bases lay in between. The CDR3 coding sequence is TGTGCCAGCAGCCTTTCCCAGGGTGTGAAGAATGAGCAGTTCTTC. This encodes CASSLSQGVKNEQFF.

This clonotype was seen just once. The junction does not match germline at one end; this may be a read error. The genes are TRBV4-1 and TRBJ2-7; weak D call: TRBD2 (6 bases). CDR1 and CDR2 (germline): MGHRA, YSYEKL. The length of the CDR3 is 16 residues. The CDR3 protein is CASSQDLVSGKHEQYF. As DNA, the CDR3 is TGCGCTAGCAGCCAAGATCTCGTTAGCGGCAAACACGAGCAGTACTTC.

Regarding this clonotype: A much larger clone lies one base from this, so it may be a read error. This rearrangement joins TRBV7-3 to TRBJ2-6; D is tentatively TRBD1 or TRBD2 (6 bases each). CDR3 size: 17 residues. Germline-derived CDR1 and CDR2 are SGHTA and FQGTGA. V was pared by 1 base and J by 0 bases, with 10 bases between. CDR3 DNA: TGTGCCAGCAGCTTAATCGGGGGCGTCTCTGGGGCCAACGTCCTGACTTTC. Translating it yields CASSLIGGVSGANVLTF.

As for this clonotype: An end of the junction differs from the germline gene, which may be a read error. The chain links TRBV5-5 to TRBJ1-1, with TRBD1 as a possible D gene (6 bases). CDR1 and CDR2 from the germline V gene are SGHKS and YYEKEE (reference sequence). The CDR3 extends over 12 amino acids. The CDR3 bases are TGTACCAGCAGCTTGGGACATTGTAGAGCTTTCTTT. This encodes CTSSLGHCRAFF. Variable domain in full (rest from reference TRBV5-5 and TRBJ1-1): DAGVTQSPTHLIKTRGQQVTLRCSPISGHKSVSWYQQVLGQGPQFIFQYYEKEERGRGNFPDRFSARQFPNYSSELNVNALLLGDSALYLCTSSLGHCRAFFGQGTRLTVV.

With regard to this clonotype: The junction shows a germline mismatch at one end, possibly a read error. The chain has TRBV11-2 and TRBJ2-2, with 9 nucleotides matching TRBD2. The germline CDR1 and CDR2 sequences are SGHAT and FQNNGV. CDR3 length: 15 amino acids. Here the CDR3 reads CASSLVLAGSGELVF. In DNA form, the CDR3 reads TGTGCCAGCAGCTTAGTACTAGCGGGCTCCGGGGAGCTGGTTTTT.

A note on this clonotype: The CDR3 does not close with the conserved phenylalanine or tryptophan, likely indicating a read error. The chain employs TRBV6-5 and TRBJ2-1; TRBD2 matches at 8 bases. The CDR3 extends over 15 amino acids. The germline CDR1 and CDR2 sequences are MNHEY and SVGAGI. The CDR3 sequence: CASGLLAGTYDEQFL. The CDR3 DNA is TGTGCCAGCGGTTTATTAGCGGGGACCTACGATGAGCAGTTCTTA.

A word on this clonotype: A much bigger clone sits one base away, suggesting this may be a read error. The chain recombines TRBV5-6 with TRBJ2-2; 9 nucleotides match TRBD1. CDR3 length equals 17 residues. Looked up from germline, CDR1 is SGHDT and CDR2 is YYEEEE. After removal of 4 bases from V and 7 bases from J, the junction contained 14 bases not matched to a gene. The CDR3 sequence is CASSLIGGQGVIGELFF. The DNA for the CDR3 is TGTGCCAGCAGCCTGATAGGGGGACAGGGCGTTATCGGGGAGCTGTTTTTT.

This clonotype was detected a few times. A much bigger clone sits one base away, suggesting this may be a read error. This rearrangement joins TRBV20-1 to TRBJ2-3; a weak D match, TRBD1 (6 bases). CDR1 is DFQATT, CDR2 SNEGSKA, per germline (reference sequence). CDR3 size: 14 residues. Between the trimmed V and J ends, which lost 3 bases and 3 bases, there was a span of 13 bases. The CDR3 sequence: CSASGQCWTDTQYF. As DNA, the CDR3 is TGCAGTGCTAGCGGACAGTGCTGGACAGATACGCAGTATTTT.

Regarding this clonotype: The conserved closing phenylalanine or tryptophan is absent in this CDR3, likely reflecting a read error. The rearrangement uses TRBV11-1 and TRBJ1-1, with TRBD1 identical over 8 bases. The CDR3 is made up of 11 amino acids. Germline CDR1 reads SGHAT; CDR2 reads FQDESV (reference sequence). The CDR3 here is CPRSTRGLAFL. For the CDR3, the DNA is TGTCCCAGAAGCACCAGGGGGCTTGCTTTCCTT.

On this clonotype itself: Since a much larger clone is just one base distant, this may be a read error. The CDR3 does not end in the conserved phenylalanine or tryptophan, so this is likely a read error. No DNA is shown, since the ends of the CDR3 on it are uncertain; the CDR3 is the one TCRdb lists. The chain couples TRBV6-6 to TRBJ1-3. From germline, CDR1 is MNHNY and CDR2 SVGAGI (reference sequence). From its first to its last residue, the CDR3 has 13 amino acids. CDR3 sequence reads: CASSLSPGNTVYL.

About this clonotype: At one boundary the junction diverges from the germline segment, which might be a read error. This chain connects TRBV4-2 to TRBJ2-4; D is uncertain. CDR1 and CDR2 (germline): LGHNA, YNFKEQ. This CDR3 region has 19 residues. In DNA form, the CDR3 reads TGTGCCAGCAGGCAAGCGCAGGCTAGAGGATCGTTAGCCAAAAACATTCGGTACTTC. Translation: CASRQAQARGSLAKNIRYF.

This clonotype came up a few times. A much larger clone differs by one base, so this may be a read error. The chain joins TRBV6-5 to TRBJ1-5; the D gene is possibly TRBD1 (5 bases). This CDR3 spans 17 amino acids. Germline V gene data show CDR1 as MNHEY and CDR2 as SVGAGI. This CDR3 reads CASSYSGRGHSNQSQHF. For the CDR3, the DNA is TGTGCCAGCAGTTACTCGGGCCGGGGCCATAGCAATCAGTCCCAGCATTTT.

This clonotype has more than one count but fewer than ten. Possible read error: a much larger clone is one base away. This sequence joins TRBV6-2 or TRBV6-3 and TRBJ1-3, with TRBD1 matching over 7 bases. The germline gives CDR1 MNHEY, CDR2 SVGEGT. The J segment lost 4 bases and the V segment lost 6 bases, leaving 0 bases of the junction unmatched. The CDR3 length is 12 residues. The CDR3 reads CASRQGGNTIYF. The CDR3 DNA sequence: TGTGCCAGCAGACAGGGGGGAAACACCATATATTTT.

On this clonotype: Given a much more abundant clone one base away, this may be a read error. The chain links TRBV5-6 to TRBJ2-7, with D hard to call. There are 15 residues in the CDR3. Trimming shortened V by 4 bases and J by 5 bases, and 19 bases separated the two germline ends. The germline CDR1 and CDR2 sequences are SGHDT and YYEEEE. The DNA of the CDR3 is TGTGCCAGCAGCCTTCAGTGGTGGGAAGCCAACGAGCAGTACTTC. This translates into CASSLQWWEANEQYF.

This clonotype came up once. At one boundary the junction diverges from the germline segment, which might be a read error. The chain has TRBV12-3 or TRBV12-4 and TRBJ1-2, with D possibly TRBD1 on 6 matching bases. The CDR3 consists of 13 residues. The CDR3 coding sequence is TGTGCCAGCAGTTCCTCAATAAAGGGGGGCTACACCTTT. This translates into CASSSSIKGGYTF.

This clonotype showed up many times. V usage is TRBV20-1 and J usage is TRBJ2-1; TRBD2 matches at 11 bases. Germline V gene sequence: CDR1 DFQATT, CDR2 SNEGSKA (reference sequence). There are 13 residues in the CDR3. With 2 bases clipped from V and 9 bases from J, the junction kept 3 bases outside the gene matches. CDR3 region: CSARTGLAGEQFF. The CDR3 coding sequence is TGCAGTGCTAGAACCGGACTAGCGGGTGAGCAGTTCTTC.

The gene calls are TRBV11-2 and TRBJ2-1; D ambiguous. The length of the CDR3 is 11 residues. Germline V gene data show CDR1 as SGHAT and CDR2 as FQNNGV. Trimming cost V 5 bases and J 6 bases, with 5 bases left between them. CDR3 bases: TGTGCCAGCAGCCCGGGCAATGAGCAGTTCTTC. It encodes CASSPGNEQFF.

A note on this clonotype: The CDR3 does not end in the conserved phenylalanine or tryptophan, so this is likely a read error. V and J are TRBV6-5 and TRBJ2-4, with 11 bases matching TRBD2. CDR3 length: 16 amino acids. The V gene's germline CDR1 is MNHEY and CDR2 SVGAGI. V gave up 10 bases and J gave up 1 base; unmatched junction bases: 9. The CDR3 sequence: CANRSSGGAAKNIQYL. The CDR3 DNA is TGTGCCAACAGGAGTAGCGGGGGGGCCGCCAAAAACATTCAGTACCTC.

In regard to this clonotype: A junction end diverges from the germline sequence, so it may reflect a read error. The chain uses TRBV10-3 and TRBJ2-2; 9 bases align to TRBD1. The CDR3 totals 14 residues. CDR1 and CDR2 (germline): ENHRY, SYGVKD. The CDR3: CPISEQGAPGEPFF. DNA of the CDR3: TGTCCCATCAGTGAACAGGGGGCCCCCGGGGAGCCGTTTTTT.